A single sample gave rise to the 13 T cell receptor beta chains below, sequenced in a study of T cell responses to AZD1222 COVID-19 vaccine. The assay was immunoSEQ multiplex PCR, and TCRdb's table has in-frame clones only and misses some. The table has roughly 140,000 clones, over 80% seen once. Sample: peripheral blood, taken 28 days after the second AZD1222 dose. These receptors all stem from an adult who received the AZD1222 COVID-19 vaccine.

This rearrangement joins TRBV24-1 to TRBJ1-2; the D gene is possibly TRBD1 (5 bases). Per the germline V gene, CDR1 is KGHDR and CDR2 is SFDVKD. Deletions cut 4 bases from V and 8 bases from J, with 16 bases between. The CDR3 consists of 14 residues. CDR3 sequence (DNA): TGTGCCACCAGTGACTCAGGGAGGGAGCGGGGCTACACCTTC. Translation gives CATSDSGRERGYTF.

This sequence joins TRBV30 and TRBJ1-1; TRBD1 is a possible D gene (5 bases). There are 14 residues in the CDR3. V dropped 2 bases and J dropped 0 bases, with 10 bases sitting between them. Germline CDR1 reads GTSNPN; CDR2 reads SVGIG (reference sequence). The CDR3 loop reads CAWSQGLVNTEAFF. CDR3 nucleotides: TGTGCCTGGAGTCAGGGACTAGTGAACACTGAAGCTTTCTTT.

This chain uses TRBV5-1 with TRBJ2-2, with 9 bases fitting TRBD2. Germline trimming cut 3 bases from V and 5 bases from J; bases unmatched to any gene: 5. Germline V gene data show CDR1 as SGHRS and CDR2 as YFSETQ. CDR3 length: 15 residues. Here the CDR3 reads CASSYLAGTTGELFF. The CDR3 coding sequence is TGCGCCAGCAGCTACCTAGCGGGAACAACCGGGGAGCTGTTTTTT.

The J gene is TRBJ1-5, the V gene TRBV28, with D hard to call. The CDR3 covers 17 residues. V lost 6 bases to trimming and J lost 6 bases, with 24 bases between them. Germline loops: CDR1 MDHEN, CDR2 SYDVKM. CDR3 coding DNA: TGTGCCAGCAGCCTCGGACGGACGCTTAGCTGGGGTCAGCCCCAGCATTTT. It is translated as CASSLGRTLSWGQPQHF.

The sample holds one count of this clone. This chain joins TRBV30 and TRBJ2-2; 7 bases are shared with TRBD2. V gave up 3 bases and J gave up 1 base; unmatched junction bases: 8. The CDR3 runs to 16 residues. Per the germline V gene, CDR1 is GTSNPN and CDR2 is SVGIG (reference sequence). CDR3 nucleotide sequence: TGTGCCTGGAGCCCATCCCGGACTAGGAACACCGGGGAGCTGTTTTTT. This gives the protein CAWSPSRTRNTGELFF.

The CDR3 nucleotides read TGTGCCAGCACGAGATCACAGGGTGGCACTGAAGCTTTCTTT. Protein: CASTRSQGGTEAFF. The chain recombines TRBV5-4 with TRBJ1-1, with D perhaps TRBD1 (6 bases). The CDR3 covers 14 residues. Trimming cost V 6 bases and J 4 bases, with 16 bases left between them. The germline V gene encodes CDR1 SGHNT and CDR2 YYREEE (reference sequence).

This chain connects TRBV7-3 to TRBJ2-1; D remains ambiguous. The CDR3 has 14 amino acids. Germline V gives CDR1 SGHTA, CDR2 FQGTGA. V was cut by 2 bases and J by 0 bases, with 5 bases left in between. The CDR3 is CASSLEGSYNEQFF. The CDR3 nucleotides read TGTGCCAGCAGCTTAGAAGGCTCCTACAATGAGCAGTTCTTC.

The genes are TRBV27 and TRBJ1-2, with a possible D match to TRBD1 (6 bases). Per the germline V gene, CDR1 is MNHEY and CDR2 is SMNVEV (reference sequence). The CDR3 spans 16 residues. Trimming took 8 bases from V and 3 from J, leaving 22 bases between them. This CDR3 reads CASGNRRGLLDYGYTF. CDR3 DNA: TGTGCCAGCGGAAACCGCAGGGGATTGTTAGACTATGGCTACACCTTC.

The chain links TRBV10-3 to TRBJ2-7; TRBD2 aligns across 9 bases. Germline V CDR1 and CDR2: ENHRY, SYGVKD. This CDR3 region has 14 residues. With V trimmed by 5 bases and J by 4 bases, 6 bases remained unmatched. In DNA form, the CDR3 reads TGTGCCATCAGTAAGACTAGCGGTAATTACGAGCAGTACTTC. It translates to CAISKTSGNYEQYF.

The chain joins TRBV6-2 or TRBV6-3 to TRBJ1-5, with no clear D. The CDR3 consists of 15 residues. V dropped 0 bases and J dropped 4 bases, with 10 bases sitting between them. Germline V CDR1 and CDR2: MNHEY, SVGEGT. Written as DNA, the CDR3 is TGTGCCAGCAGTTACTCTATTATCGCAAATCAGCCCCAGCATTTT. Translation: CASSYSIIANQPQHF.

Only a few counts were recorded for this clone. The rearrangement links TRBV28 to TRBJ1-2, with 9 bases that match TRBD1. The germline CDR1 and CDR2 sequences are MDHEN and SYDVKM. V was clipped by 6 bases and J by 4 bases; unmatched bases: 3. This CDR3 is 13 amino acids long. The CDR3 spells CASRRGQGYGYTF. The CDR3 region has the DNA TGTGCCAGCAGACGGGGACAGGGCTATGGCTACACCTTC.

The V gene is TRBV2, the J gene TRBJ2-3, with no clear D. The CDR3 totals 14 residues. V was clipped by 0 bases and J by 8 bases, with 12 bases between them. Germline V lookup: CDR1 SNHLY, CDR2 FYNNEI. Written as DNA, the CDR3 is TGTGCCAGCAGTGAAGCGCTTCAGGCGAGTACGCAGTATTTT. Its protein product is CASSEALQASTQYF.

Written as DNA, the CDR3 is TGTGCCAGTAGCCCTGTGGGACAGGGGGGTGTCTACGAGCAGTACTTC. It codes for CASSPVGQGGVYEQYF. The chain links TRBV19 to TRBJ2-7, with 11 positions matching TRBD1. Per germline, CDR1 LNHDA and CDR2 SQIVND (reference sequence). V trimming: 6 bases; J trimming: 3 bases; junction bases outside the gene matches: 10. The CDR3 loop spans 16 amino acids.